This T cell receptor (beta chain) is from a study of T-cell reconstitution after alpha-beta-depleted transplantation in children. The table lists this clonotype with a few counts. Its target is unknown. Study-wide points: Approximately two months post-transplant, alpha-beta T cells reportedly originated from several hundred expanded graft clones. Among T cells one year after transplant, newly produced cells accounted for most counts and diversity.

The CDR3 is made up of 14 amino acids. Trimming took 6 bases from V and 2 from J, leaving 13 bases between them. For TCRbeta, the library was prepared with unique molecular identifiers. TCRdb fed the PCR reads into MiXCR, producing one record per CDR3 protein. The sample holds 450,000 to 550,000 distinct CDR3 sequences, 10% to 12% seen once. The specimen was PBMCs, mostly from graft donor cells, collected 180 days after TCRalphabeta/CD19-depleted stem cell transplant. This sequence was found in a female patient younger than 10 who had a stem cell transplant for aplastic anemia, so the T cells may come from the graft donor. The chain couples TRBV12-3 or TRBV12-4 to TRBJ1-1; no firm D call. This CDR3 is CASSVSQLNTEAFF. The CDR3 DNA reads TGTGCCAGCAGCGTATCCCAGCTAAACACTGAAGCTTTCTTT.